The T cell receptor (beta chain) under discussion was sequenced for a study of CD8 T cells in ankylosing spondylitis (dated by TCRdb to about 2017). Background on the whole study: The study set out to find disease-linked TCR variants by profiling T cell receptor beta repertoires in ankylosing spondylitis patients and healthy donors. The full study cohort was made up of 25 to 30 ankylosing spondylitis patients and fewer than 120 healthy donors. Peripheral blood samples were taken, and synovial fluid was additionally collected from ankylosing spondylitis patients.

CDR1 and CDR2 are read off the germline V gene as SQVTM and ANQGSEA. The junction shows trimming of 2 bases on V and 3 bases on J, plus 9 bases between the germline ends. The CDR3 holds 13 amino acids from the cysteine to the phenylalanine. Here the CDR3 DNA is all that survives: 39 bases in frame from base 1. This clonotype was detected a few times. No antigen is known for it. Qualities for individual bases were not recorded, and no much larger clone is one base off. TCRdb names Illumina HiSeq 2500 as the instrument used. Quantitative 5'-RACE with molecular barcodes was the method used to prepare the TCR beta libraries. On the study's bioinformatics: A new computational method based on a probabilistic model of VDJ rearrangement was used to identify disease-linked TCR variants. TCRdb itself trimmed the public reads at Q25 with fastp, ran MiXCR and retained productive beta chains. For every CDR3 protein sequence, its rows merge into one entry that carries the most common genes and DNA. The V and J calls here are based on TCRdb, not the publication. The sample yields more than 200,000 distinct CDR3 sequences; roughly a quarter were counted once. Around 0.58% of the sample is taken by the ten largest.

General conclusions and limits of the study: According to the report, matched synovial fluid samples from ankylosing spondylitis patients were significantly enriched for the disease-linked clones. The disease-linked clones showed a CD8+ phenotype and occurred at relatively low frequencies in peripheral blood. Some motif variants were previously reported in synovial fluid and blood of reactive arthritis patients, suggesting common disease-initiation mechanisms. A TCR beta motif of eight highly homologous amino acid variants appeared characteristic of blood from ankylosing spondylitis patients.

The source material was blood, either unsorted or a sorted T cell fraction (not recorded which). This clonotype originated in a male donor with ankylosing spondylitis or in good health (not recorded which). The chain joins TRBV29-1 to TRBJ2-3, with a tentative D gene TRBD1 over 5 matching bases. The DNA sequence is TGCAGCGTTGAAAGGGGTAGAACAGATACGCAGTATTTT. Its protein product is CSVERGRTDTQYF.